This T cell receptor (beta chain) was retrieved from a study of blood T cell repertoires in COVID-19. About the research overall: COVID-19 samples from acute and convalescent phases originated in the United States, Italy and Spain. Sources were T cells, B-cell-depleted T cells, or PBMCs; the material itself was cDNA or gDNA.

Original processing notes: Reference gene primer amplification in the assay estimated nucleated cell counts. Clones were read by immunoSEQ multiplex PCR, and TCRdb kept only the in-frame ones, dropping some. V and J calls and clone size are copied from that table; D and trimming were computed from the DNA. The table shows 120,000 or so clones, with approximately 70% occurring only once. Germline CDR1 reads MNHEY; CDR2 reads SVGAGI. V shed 8 bases, J shed 0 bases, and the junction held 4 bases outside the gene matches. The CDR3 spans 13 residues. The sequenced sample consisted of peripheral blood. The origin of this receptor is a woman aged 55-70 years with acute or convalescent COVID-19. V usage is TRBV6-5 and J usage is TRBJ2-7, with 7 bases fitting TRBD1. CDR3 sequence: CASGAGGSYEQYF. The CDR3 region has the DNA TGTGCCAGCGGCGCAGGGGGCTCCTACGAGCAGTACTTC.